The 3 T cell receptor beta chains below come from one sample, sequenced in a study of CD8+CD57+ T cells in acquired aplastic anemia. By flow cytometry, patients selected for sequencing had shown an expansion of CD8+CD57+ cells. Profiles of TCR beta VDJ and CDR3 were generated from a genomic DNA template. TCRdb re-called the reads with MiXCR, one entry per CDR3 protein. The table lists a few hundred thousand distinct CDR3 sequences, approximately 32% of them singletons. Sequenced material: sorted CD4+, CD8+, or CD8+CD57+ T cells (not recorded which) from PBMCs. The receptor set was obtained from a human donor with aplastic anemia.

V is TRBV7-3 and J is TRBJ2-3; D is unresolved. V lost 4 bases, J lost 7 bases, and 12 bases lay in between. The length of the CDR3 is 13 residues. The V gene's germline CDR1 is SGHTA and CDR2 FQGTGA. CDR3: CASSSGPPNTQYF. The DNA of the CDR3 is TGTGCCAGCAGCTCTGGACCTCCCAATACGCAGTATTTT.

This clonotype was detected ten times or more. The rearrangement joins TRBV15 to TRBJ1-2; TRBD1 aligns across 9 bases. Trimming removed 5 bases from V and 8 bases from J; junction bases left unmatched: 6. Germline V gives CDR1 LNHNV, CDR2 YYDKDF (reference sequence). The CDR3 is 13 amino acids. Written as DNA, the CDR3 is TGTGCCACCAGCGGCGGGACAGGGAAAGGCTACACCTTC. It codes for CATSGGTGKGYTF. The whole variable domain, filled in from reference TRBV15 and TRBJ1-2, reads DAMVIQNPRYQVTQFGKPVTLSCSQTLNHNVMYWYQQKSSQAPKLLFHYYDKDFNNEADTPDNFQSRRPNTSFCFLDIRSPGLGDTAMYLCATSGGTGKGYTFGSGTRLTVV.

This clonotype was picked up many times. This rearrangement joins TRBV19 to TRBJ2-1; 10 bases align to TRBD2. V shed 7 bases, J shed 3 bases, and the junction held 6 bases outside the gene matches. The CDR3 is made up of 15 amino acids. CDR1 LNHDA and CDR2 SQIVND come from the germline V gene (reference sequence). CDR3 protein: CASIGAGGGYNEQFF. In nucleotides, the CDR3 is TGTGCCAGTATCGGAGCGGGGGGGGGCTACAATGAGCAGTTCTTC.